This entry lists 14 T cell receptor beta chains sequenced from one sample in a study of T cells in Graves' hyperthyroidism and ophthalmopathy. There were TCR beta CDR3 regions amplified from RNA transcripts. The TCR CDR3 was amplified in a first-round RT-PCR using the HTBI primer set. TCRdb called the multiplex PCR reads again in MiXCR, with one record for every CDR3 protein. This repertoire shows 300,000 to 400,000 distinct CDR3 sequences, roughly 18% found once; its top ten account for around two fifths. Sequencing was carried out using blood. Source of these receptors: a man aged 18 to 30 with Graves' ophthalmopathy.

The chain combines TRBV20-1 with TRBJ2-1; TRBD2 matches 8 bases. V dropped 3 bases and J dropped 7; count of bases not matched to a gene: 17. Germline V CDR1 and CDR2: DFQATT, SNEGSKA (reference sequence). The CDR3 is 17 amino acids. The CDR3 loop is CSASPSKTGGPRNEQFF. CDR3 nucleotides: TGCAGTGCTAGTCCCTCAAAAACGGGAGGGCCCAGGAATGAGCAGTTCTTC.

This clonotype was found a few times. The rearrangement links TRBV7-3 to TRBJ2-3; TRBD2 agrees at 8 bases. The CDR3 consists of 16 residues. The junction had 11 bases not matched to a gene; V was cut back by 5 bases and J by 4 bases. The V gene's germline CDR1 is SGHTA and CDR2 FQGTGA. CDR3 region: CASSQAGGPWADTQYF. In DNA, the CDR3 is TGTGCCAGCAGCCAGGCGGGGGGACCTTGGGCAGATACGCAGTATTTT.

Concerning this clonotype: A much larger clone lies one base from this, so it may be a read error. The chain joins TRBV12-3 or TRBV12-4 to TRBJ2-1, with 8 bases fitting TRBD1. The CDR3 spans 14 residues. Trimming took 5 bases from V and 9 from J; bases not matched to a gene: 9. The CDR3 DNA is TGTGCCAGCAGTCCTCAGGGGGCGGGGAGTGAGCAGTTCTTC. The encoded protein is CASSPQGAGSEQFF.

In this sample, this clonotype turned up many times. The gene calls are TRBV3-1 and TRBJ1-1; D gene ambiguous. Germline V CDR1 and CDR2: LGHDT, YNNKEL (reference sequence). Trimming shortened V by 5 bases and J by 0 bases, and 13 bases separated the two germline ends. CDR3 length: 15 amino acids. In DNA, the CDR3 is TGTGCCAGCAGCGCCGGGATAACCATGAACACTGAAGCTTTCTTT. Its protein is CASSAGITMNTEAFF.

This clonotype was observed at least ten times. The J gene is TRBJ1-2, the V gene TRBV5-1; D is perhaps TRBD1 (6 bases). Germline V gene data show CDR1 as SGHRS and CDR2 as YFSETQ. The CDR3 loop spans 17 amino acids. Between the trimmed V and J ends, which lost 4 bases and 4 bases, there was a span of 23 bases. For the CDR3, the DNA is TGCGCCAGCAGCCCACAGAAGATGGGGGGCAGGGGCTATGGCTACACCTTC. Amino acids: CASSPQKMGGRGYGYTF.

The V gene is TRBV19, the J gene TRBJ1-1, with a possible D match to TRBD1 (6 bases). The germline CDR1 and CDR2 sequences are LNHDA and SQIVND (reference sequence). V was trimmed by 7 bases and J by 11 bases, leaving 14 bases between them. The CDR3 is 11 amino acids. The CDR3 bases are TGTGCCAGTACCACAACAGGGCGGGCTTTCTTT. Protein product: CASTTTGRAFF. The full variable domain, rest sourced from reference TRBV19 and TRBJ1-1, is DGGITQSPKYLFRKEGQNVTLSCEQNLNHDAMYWYRQDPGQGLRLIYYSQIVNDFQKGDIAEGYSVSREKKESFPLTVTSAQKNPTAFYLCASTTTGRAFFGQGTRLTVV.

Ten or more counts support this clonotype. V is TRBV7-2 and J is TRBJ2-4; tentatively, D is TRBD1 (6 bases). Trimming shortened V by 5 bases and J by 10 bases, and 15 bases separated the two germline ends. Germline CDR1 and CDR2: SGHTA and FQGNSA. The CDR3 totals 13 residues. The CDR3: CASSPGQGRIQYF. DNA of the CDR3: TGTGCCAGCAGCCCCGGGCAGGGGCGAATTCAGTACTTC. The full variable domain, rest sourced from reference TRBV7-2 and TRBJ2-4, is GAGVSQSPSNKVTEKGKDVELRCDPISGHTALYWYRQSLGQGLEFLIYFQGNSAPDKSGLPSDRFSAERTGGSVSTLTIQRTQQEDSAVYLCASSPGQGRIQYFGAGTRLSVL.

This clonotype was seen repeatedly, ten times or more. The V gene is TRBV20-1, the J gene TRBJ1-2; the D is unclear. The V gene lost 5 bases and the J gene lost 3 bases, with 4 bases spanning the gap. CDR1 is DFQATT and CDR2 is SNEGSKA in the germline V gene (reference sequence). The CDR3 runs 10 residues. CDR3 nucleotide sequence: TGCAGTGCTGAATACTATGGCTACACCTTC. Translating it yields CSAEYYGYTF.

The rearrangement links TRBV14 to TRBJ1-1, with unresolved D. The ends were cut back, 0 bases at V and 4 bases at J, with 15 bases in the middle. The CDR3 covers 16 residues. CDR1 and CDR2 (germline): SGHDN, FVKESK. The CDR3 coding sequence is TGTGCCAGCAGCCAAGATTTCGGCCAGCTATTCACTGAAGCTTTCTTT. Residues: CASSQDFGQLFTEAFF.

This clonotype was counted at least ten times. The gene calls are TRBV7-2 and TRBJ2-1, with 16 bases that match TRBD2. Looked up from germline, CDR1 is SGHTA and CDR2 is FQGNSA. With 4 bases clipped from V and 7 bases from J, the junction kept 7 bases outside the gene matches. The CDR3 spans 17 residues. The CDR3 sequence: CASSSPGLAGGLNEQFF. DNA of the CDR3: TGTGCCAGCAGCTCTCCGGGACTAGCGGGGGGGCTTAATGAGCAGTTCTTC.

This chain joins TRBV19 and TRBJ2-3; D ambiguous. This CDR3 has 13 amino acids. The V gene lost 6 bases and the J gene lost 5 bases, with 12 bases spanning the gap. CDR1 is LNHDA, CDR2 SQIVND, per germline (reference sequence). Here the CDR3 reads CASRGGIQDTQYF. In nucleotides, the CDR3 is TGTGCCAGTAGAGGTGGGATACAAGATACGCAGTATTTT.

This clonotype showed up many times. The V and J genes are TRBV3-1 and TRBJ2-3, with no clear D. Trimming removed 1 base at V and 5 bases at J, with 10 bases between. The CDR3 totals 14 residues. Germline lookup yields CDR1 LGHDT and CDR2 YNNKEL (reference sequence). CDR3 protein: CASSQAATGDTQYF. DNA of the CDR3: TGTGCCAGCAGCCAAGCCGCTACGGGAGATACGCAGTATTTT.

There are many counts of this clonotype. The chain links TRBV7-3 to TRBJ2-2, with 7 bases identical to TRBD1. This CDR3 comprises 16 residues. The J segment lost 0 bases and the V segment lost 4 bases, leaving 5 bases of the junction unmatched. Germline V gives CDR1 SGHTA, CDR2 FQGTGA. This CDR3 reads CASSSWTGSNTGELFF. CDR3 nucleotide sequence: TGTGCCAGCAGCTCCTGGACAGGATCGAACACCGGGGAGCTGTTTTTT. The full variable domain, completed using reference TRBV7-3 and TRBJ2-2, is GAGVSQTPSNKVTEKGKYVELRCDPISGHTALYWYRQSLGQGPEFLIYFQGTGAADDSGLPNDRFFAVRPEGSVSTLKIQRTERGDSAVYLCASSSWTGSNTGELFFGEGSRLTVL.

The chain uses TRBV28 and TRBJ1-2, with D maybe TRBD1 (5 bases). Germline loops: CDR1 MDHEN, CDR2 SYDVKM. V was cut by 3 bases and J by 3 bases, with 14 bases left in between. This CDR3 contains 15 residues. CDR3 region: CASSLGVGGYYGYTF. CDR3 nucleotides: TGTGCCAGCAGTTTGGGGGTGGGGGGGTACTATGGCTACACCTTC.